A single sample is the source of the 5 T cell receptor beta chains below, sequenced in a study of blood T cell repertoires in COVID-19. Sequenced by immunoSEQ multiplex PCR; TCRdb stores in-frame clones only, minus some. Here the sample spans under 150,000 clones, approximately 79% being singletons. Sequences were obtained from PBMCs or T cells enriched from blood (not recorded which). All receptors derive from a woman between 50 and 59 years old who had recovered from COVID-19.

Only a few counts were recorded for this clone. V usage is TRBV5-1 and J usage is TRBJ1-1; D is possibly TRBD1 (5 bases). This CDR3 is built from 13 residues. The V gene lost 4 bases and the J gene lost 1 base, with 8 bases spanning the gap. The germline V gene has CDR1 SGHRS and CDR2 YFSETQ. The CDR3 nucleotides are TGCGCCAGCAGCCGGGACTCGAACACTGAAGCTTTCTTT. Protein sequence: CASSRDSNTEAFF.

The gene calls are TRBV14 and TRBJ1-1; 7 bases fit TRBD1. Trimming cost V 1 base and J 4 bases; bases outside gene matches: 12. This CDR3 is 17 amino acids long. Per the germline V gene, CDR1 is SGHDN and CDR2 is FVKESK. The CDR3 DNA reads TGTGCCAGCAGCCAAGTCTTCAGGGGGGCGGAGGTCACTGAAGCTTTCTTT. Translation: CASSQVFRGAEVTEAFF.

The chain links TRBV7-2 to TRBJ1-5; D might be TRBD1 (6 bases). This CDR3 comprises 15 residues. Germline CDR1 and CDR2: SGHTA and FQGNSA. With 3 bases removed from V and 5 bases from J, the gap between germline ends came to 14 bases. Written as DNA, the CDR3 is TGTGCCAGCAGCTTTCGCAGGGAGGGGGATCAGCCCCAGCATTTT. As protein: CASSFRREGDQPQHF.

V gene TRBV5-6 combines with J gene TRBJ1-6; weak D call: TRBD1 (6 bases). Germline V gene sequence: CDR1 SGHDT, CDR2 YYEEEE. The CDR3 is made up of 16 amino acids. Trimming cost V 4 bases and J 4 bases, with 15 bases left between them. CDR3: CASSIENRAYNSPLHF. The CDR3 region has the DNA TGTGCCAGCAGCATAGAAAACAGGGCTTATAATTCACCCCTCCACTTT. Variable domain in full (rest from reference TRBV5-6 and TRBJ1-6): DAGVTQSPTHLIKTRGQQVTLRCSPKSGHDTVSWYQQALGQGPQFIFQYYEEEERQRGNFPDRFSGHQFPNYSSELNVNALLLGDSALYLCASSIENRAYNSPLHFGNGTRLTVT.

This sequence joins TRBV3-1 (or the pseudogene TRBV3-2) and TRBJ2-7; D may be TRBD1 (5 bases). The V gene's germline CDR1 is LGHDT and CDR2 YNNKEL (reference sequence). The CDR3 covers 13 residues. V lost 4 bases and J lost 2, with 9 bases in between. CDR3 loop: CASSLRVAYEQYF. The CDR3 nucleotides are TGTGCCAGCAGCCTCAGGGTGGCCTACGAGCAGTACTTC.